This T cell receptor (beta chain) came from a study of memory CD4+ T cells and cytomegalovirus serostatus. Whole-study findings and limits: About 40% of the roughly 160 known CMV-associated TCRbeta sequences appeared in CD4+ memory. A US-trained random forest predicted CMV serostatus with median AUC 0.91.

The sort gate was single viable CD3+CD4+CD8-CD45RO+ cells for memory CD4+ T cells. Donors' CMV status reflects serum IgG against pp150, pp28, p38, p52. A remark on this clone: Antigen unknown.

Here immunoSEQ multiplex PCR was the method, and the copy in TCRdb shows in-frame clones only, minus some. The data contain about 50,000 clones, roughly 78% of them singletons. The germline CDR1 and CDR2 sequences are SGHAT and FQNNGV. The CDR3 totals 13 residues. The trim removed 8 bases at V and 5 bases at J, leaving 8 bases unmatched. The receptor comes from an adult in good health and CMV-seronegative. The chain carries TRBV11-2 and TRBJ2-5; TRBD1 matches 7 bases. Sequencing was performed on memory CD4+ T cells from blood. CDR3 amino acids: CASAETGIETQYF. The CDR3, as DNA: TGTGCCAGCGCCGAGACAGGGATCGAGACCCAGTACTTC.